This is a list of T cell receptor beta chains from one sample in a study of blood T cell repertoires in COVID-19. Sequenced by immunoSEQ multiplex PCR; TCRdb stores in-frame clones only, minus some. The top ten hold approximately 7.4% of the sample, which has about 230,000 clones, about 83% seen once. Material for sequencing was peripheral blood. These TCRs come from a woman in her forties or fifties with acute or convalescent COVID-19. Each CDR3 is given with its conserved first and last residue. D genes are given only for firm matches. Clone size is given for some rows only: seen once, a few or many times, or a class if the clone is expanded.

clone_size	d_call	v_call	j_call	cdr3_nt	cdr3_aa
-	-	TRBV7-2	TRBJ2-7	TGTGCCAGCAGCTTAGCCGGCGAGCAGTACTTC	CASSLAGEQYF
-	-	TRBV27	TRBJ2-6	TGTGCCAGCAGTTTGGAGGGAATATCTGGGGCCAACGTCCTGACTTTC	CASSLEGISGANVLTF
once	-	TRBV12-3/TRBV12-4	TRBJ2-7	TGTGCCAGCAGTTTATACTCCTACGAGCAGTACTTC	CASSLYSYEQYF
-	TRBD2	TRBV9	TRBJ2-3	TGTGCCAGCAGCGTAACTAGCGGGGGGACAGATACGCAGTATTTT	CASSVTSGGTDTQYF
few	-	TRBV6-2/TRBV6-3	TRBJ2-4	TGTGCCAGCAGTTACAACCAGGACATTCAGTACTTC	CASSYNQDIQYF
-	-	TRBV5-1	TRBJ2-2	TGCGCCAGCACGCAAAACGGACTTTCGAACACCGGGGAGCTGTTTTTT	CASTQNGLSNTGELFF
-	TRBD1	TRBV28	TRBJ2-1	TGTGCCAGCAGTTTGTCGACAGGGGGGAAGGATGAGCAGTTCTTC	CASSLSTGGKDEQFF
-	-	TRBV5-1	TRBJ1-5	TGCGCCAGCAGCTCCGACGTGGGGGCTGGTCAGCCCCAGCATTTT	CASSSDVGAGQPQHF
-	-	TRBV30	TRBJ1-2	TGTGCCTGGAGTGTTTCCCTGGAGTATGGCTACACCTTC	CAWSVSLEYGYTF
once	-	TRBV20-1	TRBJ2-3	TGCAGTGCTAGTGATAGCGCACTACTCACAGATACGCAGTATTTT	CSASDSALLTDTQYF
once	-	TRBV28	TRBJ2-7	TGTGCCAGCAGTCAGACCGGGACTCTGAGCTCCTACGAGCAGTACTTC	CASSQTGTLSSYEQYF
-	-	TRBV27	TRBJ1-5	TGTGCCAGCAGTCCCGGGAGGGTTCATCAGCCCCAGCATTTT	CASSPGRVHQPQHF
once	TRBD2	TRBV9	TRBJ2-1	TGTGCCAGCAGCCGTCGGGGCGGGAGGTTGAACAATGAGCAGTTCTTC	CASSRRGGRLNNEQFF
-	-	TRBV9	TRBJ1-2	TGTGCCAGCAGCGAGAGGGAAGGGTATGGCTACACCTTC	CASSEREGYGYTF
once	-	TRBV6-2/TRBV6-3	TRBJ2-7	TGTGCCAGCAGTTTCAATTTCGGGTACTACGAGCAGTACTTC	CASSFNFGYYEQYF
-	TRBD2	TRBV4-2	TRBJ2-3	TGTGCCAGCAGCAGCGGGACTAGCGGGAGTCTAGATACGCAGTATTTT	CASSSGTSGSLDTQYF
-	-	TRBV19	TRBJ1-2	TGTGCCACCCTAGGACAGCGCAACTATGGCTACACCTTC	CATLGQRNYGYTF
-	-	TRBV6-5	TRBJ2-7	TGTGCCAGCACCCTAAGCTCCTACGAGCAGTACTTC	CASTLSSYEQYF
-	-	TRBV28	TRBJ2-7	TGTGCCAGCAGTTTTAGGGGCCCGACCTACGAGCAGTACTTC	CASSFRGPTYEQYF
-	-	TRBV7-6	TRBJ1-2	TGTGCCAGCAGCTTGGACAGTGGCTATGGCTACACCTTC	CASSLDSGYGYTF
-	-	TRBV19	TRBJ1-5	TGTGCCAGTAGTATAGTAGGAGGGTACAGCAATCAGCCCCAGCATTTT	CASSIVGGYSNQPQHF
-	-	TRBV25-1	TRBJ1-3	TGTGCCAGCAGTCCTTCTAGAAACACCATATATTTT	CASSPSRNTIYF
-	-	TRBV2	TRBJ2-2	TGTGCCAGCAGTTGGATAGCCACCGGGGAGCTGTTTTTT	CASSWIATGELFF
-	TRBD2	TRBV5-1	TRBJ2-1	TGCGCCAGCAGCTTGCAAGGTAGCGGGGTATCCTACAATGAGCAGTTCTTC	CASSLQGSGVSYNEQFF
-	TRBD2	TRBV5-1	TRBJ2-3	TGCGCCAGCAGCTTGGGTCTAGCGGTATCAGATACGCAGTATTTT	CASSLGLAVSDTQYF
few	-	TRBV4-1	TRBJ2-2	TGCGCCAGCAGCCAAGATTCACAGGGTTTCACCGGGGAGCTGTTTTTT	CASSQDSQGFTGELFF
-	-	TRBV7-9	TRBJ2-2	TGTGCCAGCAGCTGGTTTAGGGGGAACACCGGGGAGCTGTTTTTT	CASSWFRGNTGELFF
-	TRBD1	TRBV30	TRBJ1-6	TGTGCCTGGATGGGGACAGGGGGTTCACCCCTCCACTTT	CAWMGTGGSPLHF
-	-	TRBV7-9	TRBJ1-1	TGTGCCAGCAGCTTCCCGGGGGGGAACACTGAAGCTTTCTTT	CASSFPGGNTEAFF
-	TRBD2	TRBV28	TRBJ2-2	TGTGCCAGCGAGCGGGGGGGGGACAAACGGACCTCCGGGGAGCTGTTTTTT	CASERGGDKRTSGELFF
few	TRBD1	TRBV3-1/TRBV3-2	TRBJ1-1	TGTGCCAGCAGCCAGGACAGGGCGGGGACTGAAGCTTTCTTT	CASSQDRAGTEAFF
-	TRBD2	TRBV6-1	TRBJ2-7	TGTGCCAGCAGTGAGGGACTAGTTAGCTCCTACGAGCAGTACTTC	CASSEGLVSSYEQYF
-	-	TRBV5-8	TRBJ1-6	TGTGCCAGCAGTTTCGGGATTCTTAATTCACCCCTCCACTTT	CASSFGILNSPLHF
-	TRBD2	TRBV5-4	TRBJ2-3	TGTGCCAGCAGACAGACTAGCGGGACAGATACGCAGTATTTT	CASRQTSGTDTQYF
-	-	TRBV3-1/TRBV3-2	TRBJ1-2	TGTGCCAGCAGCCAAGAAGGGGTTCTGGGGGGCTACACCTTC	CASSQEGVLGGYTF
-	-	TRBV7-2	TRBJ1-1	TGTGCCAGCAGACAACTAGAAGGCAACACTGAAGCTTTCTTT	CASRQLEGNTEAFF
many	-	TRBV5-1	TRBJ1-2	TGCGCCAGCAGACCTGGACTGCTCTATGGCTACACCTTC	CASRPGLLYGYTF
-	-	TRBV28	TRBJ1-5	TGTGCCAGCAGTTTACGGAGTCAGCCCCAGCATTTT	CASSLRSQPQHF
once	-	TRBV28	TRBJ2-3	TGTGCCAGCAGTTCTCGCGGGGGCTCAGATACGCAGTATTTT	CASSSRGGSDTQYF
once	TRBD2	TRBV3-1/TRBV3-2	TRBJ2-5	TGTGCCAGCAGCCAATCCCCGGCCAGCGGGAGGCTAGAGACCCAGTACTTC	CASSQSPASGRLETQYF
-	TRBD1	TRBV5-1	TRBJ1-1	TGCGCCAGCAGCGGGACAGGCCTGGAAACTGAAGCTTTCTTT	CASSGTGLETEAFF
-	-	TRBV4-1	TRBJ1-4	TGCGCCAGCAGCCAAGGTTTTTTGGGCAGATATGCAACTAATGAAAAACTGTTTTTT	CASSQGFLGRYATNEKLFF
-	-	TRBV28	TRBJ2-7	TGTGCCAGCTTCTCCGGGACTGTAGGTTACGAGCAGTACTTC	CASFSGTVGYEQYF
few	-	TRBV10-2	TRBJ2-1	TGCGCCAGCACCAGACAGGGGGTAGCGGGGTTAAGTAATGAGCAGTTCTTC	CASTRQGVAGLSNEQFF
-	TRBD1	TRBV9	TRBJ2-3	TGTGCCAGCAGTGCAGAGACAGGGCACACAGATACGCAGTATTTT	CASSAETGHTDTQYF
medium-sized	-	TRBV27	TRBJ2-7	TGTGCCAGCACCGACAGGATCACCTACGAGCAGTACTTC	CASTDRITYEQYF
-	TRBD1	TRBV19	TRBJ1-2	TGTGCCAGTAGTCGAAAGGGGGCCTATGGCTACACCTTC	CASSRKGAYGYTF
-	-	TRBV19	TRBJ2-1	TGTGCCAGTACCCCAGACAGGACTTCCTACAATGAGCAGTTCTTC	CASTPDRTSYNEQFF
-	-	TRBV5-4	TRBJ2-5	TGTGCCAGCAGCTTGCGACTTACAAACGTCGGAGAGACCCAGTACTTC	CASSLRLTNVGETQYF
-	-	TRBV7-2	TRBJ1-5	TGTGCCAGCAGCTTAAGGTTGACAGGTATCAATCAGCCCCAGCATTTT	CASSLRLTGINQPQHF